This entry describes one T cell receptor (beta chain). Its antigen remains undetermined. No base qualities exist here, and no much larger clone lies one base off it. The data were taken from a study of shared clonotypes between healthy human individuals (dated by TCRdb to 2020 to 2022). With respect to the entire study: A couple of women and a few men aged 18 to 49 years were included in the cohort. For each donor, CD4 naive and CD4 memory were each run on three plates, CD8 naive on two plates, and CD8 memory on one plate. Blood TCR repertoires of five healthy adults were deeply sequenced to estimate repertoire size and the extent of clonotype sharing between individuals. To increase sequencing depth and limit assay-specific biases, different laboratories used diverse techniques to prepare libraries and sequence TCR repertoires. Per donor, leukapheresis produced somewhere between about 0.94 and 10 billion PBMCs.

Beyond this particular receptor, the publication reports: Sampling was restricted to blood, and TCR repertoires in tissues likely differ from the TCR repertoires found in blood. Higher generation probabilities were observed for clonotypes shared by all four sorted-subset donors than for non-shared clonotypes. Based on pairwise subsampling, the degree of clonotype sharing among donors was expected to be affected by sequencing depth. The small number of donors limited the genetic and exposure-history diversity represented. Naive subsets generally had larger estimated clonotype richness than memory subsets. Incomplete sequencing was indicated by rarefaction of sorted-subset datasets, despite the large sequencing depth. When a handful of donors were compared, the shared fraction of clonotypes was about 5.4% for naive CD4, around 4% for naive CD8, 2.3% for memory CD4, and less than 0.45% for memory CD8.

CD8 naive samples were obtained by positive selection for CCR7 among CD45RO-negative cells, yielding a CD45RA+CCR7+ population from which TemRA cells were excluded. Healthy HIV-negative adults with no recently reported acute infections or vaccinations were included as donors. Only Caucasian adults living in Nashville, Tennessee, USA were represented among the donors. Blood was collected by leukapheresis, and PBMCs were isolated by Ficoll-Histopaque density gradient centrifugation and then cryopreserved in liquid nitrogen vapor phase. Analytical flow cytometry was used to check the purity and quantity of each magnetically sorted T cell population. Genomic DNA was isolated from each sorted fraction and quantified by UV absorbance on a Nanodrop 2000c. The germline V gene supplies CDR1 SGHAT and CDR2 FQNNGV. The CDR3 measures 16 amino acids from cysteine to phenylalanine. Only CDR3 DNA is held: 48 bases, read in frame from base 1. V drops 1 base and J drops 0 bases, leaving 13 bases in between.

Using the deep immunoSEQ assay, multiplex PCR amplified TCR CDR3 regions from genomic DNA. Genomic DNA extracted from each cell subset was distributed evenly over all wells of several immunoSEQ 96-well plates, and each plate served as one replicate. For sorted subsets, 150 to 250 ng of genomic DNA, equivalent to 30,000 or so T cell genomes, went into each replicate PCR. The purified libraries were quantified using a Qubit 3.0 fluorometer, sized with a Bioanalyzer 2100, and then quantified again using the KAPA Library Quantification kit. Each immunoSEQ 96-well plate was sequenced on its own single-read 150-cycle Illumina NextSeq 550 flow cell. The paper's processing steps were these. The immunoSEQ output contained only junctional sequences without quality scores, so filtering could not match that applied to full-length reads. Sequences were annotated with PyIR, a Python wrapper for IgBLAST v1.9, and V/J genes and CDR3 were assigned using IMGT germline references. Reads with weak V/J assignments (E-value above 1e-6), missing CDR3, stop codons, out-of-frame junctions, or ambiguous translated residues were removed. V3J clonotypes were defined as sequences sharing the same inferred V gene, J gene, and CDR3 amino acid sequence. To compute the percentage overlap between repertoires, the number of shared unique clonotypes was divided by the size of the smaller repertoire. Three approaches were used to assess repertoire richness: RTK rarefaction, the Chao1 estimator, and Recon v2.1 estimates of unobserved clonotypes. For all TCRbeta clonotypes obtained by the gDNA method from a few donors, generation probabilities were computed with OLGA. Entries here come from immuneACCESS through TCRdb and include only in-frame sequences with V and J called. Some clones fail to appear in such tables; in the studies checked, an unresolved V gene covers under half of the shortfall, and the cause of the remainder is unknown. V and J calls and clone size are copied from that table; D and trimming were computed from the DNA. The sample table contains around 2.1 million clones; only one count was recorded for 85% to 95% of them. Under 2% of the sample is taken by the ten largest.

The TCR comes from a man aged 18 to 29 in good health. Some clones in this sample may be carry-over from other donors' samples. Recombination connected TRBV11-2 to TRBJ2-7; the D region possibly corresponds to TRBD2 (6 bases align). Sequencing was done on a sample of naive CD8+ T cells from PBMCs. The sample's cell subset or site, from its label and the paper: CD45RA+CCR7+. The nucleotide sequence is TGTGCCAGCAGCTTAGTGTACGGCGGGAACTCCTACGAGCAGTACTTC. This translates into CASSLVYGGNSYEQYF. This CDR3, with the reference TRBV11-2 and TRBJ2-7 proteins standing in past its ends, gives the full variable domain EAGVAQSPRYKIIEKRQSVAFWCNPISGHATLYWYQQILGQGPKLLIQFQNNGVVDDSQLPKDRFSAERLKGVDSTLKIQPAKLEDSAVYLCASSLVYGGNSYEQYFGPGTRLTVT.